This TCR beta chain is from a study of T cell repertoires in cytomegalovirus infection. Germline assignment: CDR1 LNHDA and CDR2 SQIVND (reference sequence). V shed 0 bases, J shed 4 bases, and the junction held 8 bases outside the gene matches. The CDR3 length is 17 residues. TCRdb fed the reads into MiXCR, producing one record per CDR3 protein. This table holds about 150,000 distinct CDR3 sequences, 32% found once. In this sample, this clonotype turned up many times. No antigen is known for it. The chain joins TRBV19 to TRBJ2-1, with TRBD2 identical over 8 bases. Sequences were derived from CD8+ T cells from cultured PBMCs, sampled from culture after CMV antigen stimulation. This clonotype originated in a human donor in good health (CMV status not recorded). Some clones in this sample may be carry-over from other donors' samples. CDR3 coding DNA: TGTGCCAGTAGTATAGACTCCGAAGCGGGGGCATACAATGAGCAGTTCTTC. Encoded protein: CASSIDSEAGAYNEQFF.